Listed here are 27 T cell receptor beta chains from one sample, sequenced in a study of post-analysis software for immune sequencing data. Overall study findings and caveats: Several TRBV segments (TRBV5-6, TRBV5-1 and TRBV20-1 among them) occurred more frequently in patients than in controls.

The antigens these receptors bind are not known. Incorporated into the TCR beta cDNA libraries were unique molecular identifiers, which served to reduce PCR and sequencing biases. A single record per CDR3 protein comes from TCRdb applying MiXCR to the PCR reads. This sample has some 690,000 distinct CDR3 sequences, with approximately 59% found just once. Specimen: blood. Receptors originate from a girl between 2 and 10 years old with multiple sclerosis.

The CDR3 reads CASRFSVSSYNEQFF. DNA of the CDR3: TGTGCCAGCCGATTTAGCGTAAGCTCCTACAATGAGCAGTTCTTC. This chain links TRBV6-6 with TRBJ2-1; TRBD2 is a possible D gene (5 bases). Germline V lookup: CDR1 MNHNY, CDR2 SVGAGI (reference sequence). CDR3 length: 15 residues. Trimming pared 8 bases from V and 0 bases from J, leaving 14 bases between.

The chain combines TRBV5-5 with TRBJ2-1; perhaps TRBD2 as D (6 bases). This CDR3 contains 15 residues. In germline, CDR1 is SGHKS, CDR2 YYEKEE (reference sequence). V shed 5 bases and J shed 5 bases, with 17 bases lying between them. CDR3 protein: CASSPTGLENNEQFF. Here the CDR3 DNA reads TGTGCCAGCAGTCCTACGGGACTCGAAAACAATGAGCAGTTCTTC.

In this sample, this clonotype turned up a few times. This chain joins TRBV10-2 and TRBJ2-5; a weak D match, TRBD2 (6 bases). CDR3 size: 17 residues. Germline V gene data show CDR1 as WSHSY and CDR2 as SAAADI. Trimming pared 0 bases from V and 5 bases from J, leaving 19 bases between. DNA for the CDR3: TGCGCCAGCAGTGAGTCGACCGGGTCCGGGGGTGAGGAGACCCAGTACTTC. Amino acids: CASSESTGSGGEETQYF.

V gene TRBV25-1 combines with J gene TRBJ1-1; 7 bases agree with TRBD1. The germline V gene encodes CDR1 MGHDK and CDR2 SYGVNS. With V trimmed by 4 bases and J by 5 bases, 10 bases remained unmatched. The CDR3 consists of 15 residues. The CDR3 spells CASSAQRGRRTEAFF. CDR3 DNA: TGTGCCAGCAGTGCGCAGAGGGGGCGTCGGACTGAAGCTTTCTTT.

The CDR3, as DNA: TGCAGTCCGGAACCGACAGGGAATTATTACAATGAGCAGTTCTTC. Translated: CSPEPTGNYYNEQFF. V usage is TRBV20-1 and J usage is TRBJ2-1; 7 nucleotides agree with TRBD1. The CDR3 loop spans 15 amino acids. With 8 bases clipped from V and 4 bases from J, the junction kept 14 bases outside the gene matches. CDR1 is DFQATT and CDR2 is SNEGSKA in the germline V gene (reference sequence).

For this clonotype: A junction end diverges from the germline sequence, so it may reflect a read error. This chain links TRBV5-1 with TRBJ2-5, with TRBD1 matching over 8 bases. CDR3 length: 15 amino acids. Looked up from germline, CDR1 is SGHRS and CDR2 is YFSETQ. The DNA for the CDR3 is TGCGCCAGCAGCTGGGACAGGAACCTACAAGAGGCCCAGTACTTC. This translates into CASSWDRNLQEAQYF.

The chain carries TRBV20-1 and TRBJ1-5; 8 nucleotides match TRBD1. The CDR3 totals 14 residues. Losses at the gene ends were 2 bases for V and 1 base for J; bases not matched to a gene: 1. Germline V gene data show CDR1 as DFQATT and CDR2 as SNEGSKA (reference sequence). As DNA, the CDR3 is TGCAGTGCTAGACAGGGGGCGAGCAATCAGCCCCAGCATTTT. Its translation is CSARQGASNQPQHF.

This clonotype was seen a few times. The chain combines TRBV15 with TRBJ1-2, with 7 bases lining up with TRBD1. V was pared by 0 bases and J by 5 bases, with 3 bases of the junction left unmatched. This CDR3 contains 14 residues. The germline gives CDR1 LNHNV, CDR2 YYDKDF (reference sequence). DNA of the CDR3: TGTGCCACCAGCAGAGATACAGGGGCTTATGGCTACACCTTC. Its protein is CATSRDTGAYGYTF.

The chain employs TRBV24-1 and TRBJ2-3, with TRBD1 matching 9 bases. The junction had 3 bases not matched to a gene; V was cut back by 5 bases and J by 1 base. CDR3 length: 15 residues. Germline-derived CDR1 and CDR2 are KGHDR and SFDVKD. In DNA form, the CDR3 reads TGTGCCACCAGTGTCCGGACAGGGGGCACAGATACGCAGTATTTT. The encoded protein is CATSVRTGGTDTQYF.

The V and J genes are TRBV5-5 and TRBJ1-2; 7 nucleotides match TRBD1. V lost 4 bases, J lost 5 bases, and 14 bases stayed unmatched. The CDR3 is 16 residues long. Germline V gene lookup returns CDR1 SGHKS and CDR2 YYEKEE (reference sequence). In DNA, the CDR3 is TGTGCCAGCAGCCTTATCGGCAGGGGGGCGACGTATGGCTACACCTTC. Translating it yields CASSLIGRGATYGYTF.

The table lists this clonotype with a count of one. The CDR3 end shows no conserved phenylalanine or tryptophan, and so a read error is likely. This chain connects TRBV19 to TRBJ2-1; 9 positions agree with TRBD2. Germline CDR1 is LNHDA and CDR2 is SQIVND (reference sequence). The CDR3 sequence is 14 residues long. Trimming at V came to 5 bases and at J to 12 bases, leaving 11 bases not matched to a gene. In DNA form, the CDR3 reads TGTGCCAGTAGTTCCCTAGCGGGACCTTTGGGGCAGTTCTTA. It translates to CASSSLAGPLGQFL.

There are a few counts of this clonotype. This chain uses TRBV6-1 with TRBJ2-1; no reliable D call. The CDR3 sequence is 13 residues long. The germline V gene has CDR1 MNHNS and CDR2 SASEGT. Between the trimmed V and J ends, which lost 1 base and 10 bases, there was a span of 11 bases. In DNA, the CDR3 is TGTGCCAGCAGTGAAGTTCTTCTAGGGGAGCAGTTCTTC. Translating gives CASSEVLLGEQFF.

About this clonotype itself: One end of the junction fails to match germline, which may point to a read error. The rearrangement links TRBV12-3 or TRBV12-4 to TRBJ1-2; D remains ambiguous. The CDR3 contains 13 residues. Here the CDR3 DNA reads TGTGCCAGCGGCCAAGACTGGAACTATGGCCACACCTTC. Its protein is CASGQDWNYGHTF.

This chain connects TRBV4-1 to TRBJ2-5, with 11 bases that match TRBD2. V shed 4 bases, J shed 3 bases, and the junction held 7 bases outside the gene matches. The CDR3 is made up of 16 amino acids. CDR1 is MGHRA, CDR2 YSYEKL, per germline. CDR3 residues: CASSPHQTSGEETQYF. The CDR3 DNA sequence: TGCGCCAGCAGCCCACACCAGACTAGCGGGGAAGAGACCCAGTACTTC.

The chain employs TRBV21-1 and TRBJ2-7; the D segment call TRBD1 is taken from the table without a DNA check. TRBV21-1 is termed a pseudogene. The CDR3 totals 19 residues. The CDR3, as DNA: TGTGCCAGCAGCAAAGTGGTGAATCAGGGGGGGCCCACTTTCTACGAGCAGTACTTC. The encoded protein is CASSKVVNQGGPTFYEQYF.

This chain uses TRBV20-1 with TRBJ2-1, with a tentative D call TRBD2 (5 bases). V was cut by 3 bases and J by 3 bases, with 18 bases left in between. This CDR3 is 16 amino acids long. CDR1 DFQATT and CDR2 SNEGSKA come from the germline V gene (reference sequence). The CDR3 DNA sequence: TGCAGTGCTAGCGGTTCCGGGATCGTCGGCTACAATGAGCAGTTCTTC. Amino acid sequence: CSASGSGIVGYNEQFF.

The chain carries TRBV5-1 and TRBJ1-2; 9 bases map to TRBD1. Unmatched junction bases numbered 7, after V lost 4 bases and J lost 6 bases. This CDR3 is built from 14 residues. In germline, CDR1 is SGHRS, CDR2 YFSETQ. CDR3 nucleotides: TGCGCCAGCAGCATGGACAGGGGAGCGGATGGCTACACCTTC. It codes for CASSMDRGADGYTF.

The gene calls are TRBV20-1 and TRBJ1-1; D not resolved. This CDR3 has 14 amino acids. Germline loops: CDR1 DFQATT, CDR2 SNEGSKA (reference sequence). V was cut by 0 bases and J by 1 base, with 9 bases left in between. The CDR3 DNA reads TGCAGTGCTAGAGAAATCGGCTCGAACACTGAAGCTTTCTTT. Its translation: CSAREIGSNTEAFF.

This chain uses TRBV11-2 with TRBJ2-3, with TRBD2 matching over 10 bases. V was pared by 1 base and J by 0 bases, with 13 bases of the junction left unmatched. Germline CDR1 and CDR2: SGHAT and FQNNGV. The CDR3 is 20 amino acids. The CDR3 DNA follows: TGTGCCAGCAGCTTAGGAGTTGCTAGCGGGGGCGACCCTAGCACAGATACGCAGTATTTT. Translating it yields CASSLGVASGGDPSTDTQYF.

This clonotype was counted between two and nine times. The chain has TRBV5-4 and TRBJ2-7; D uncertain. The CDR3 has 16 residues. The V gene lost 0 bases and the J gene lost 0 bases, with 13 bases spanning the gap. Germline V lookup: CDR1 SGHNT, CDR2 YYREEE (reference sequence). The CDR3 here is CASSLDQGSSSYEQYF. As DNA, the CDR3 is TGTGCCAGCAGCTTGGACCAAGGTTCGTCCTCCTACGAGCAGTACTTC.

The chain carries TRBV4-1 and TRBJ2-3, with 10 nucleotides matching TRBD2. The germline V gene has CDR1 MGHRA and CDR2 YSYEKL. V shed 0 bases, J shed 4 bases, and the junction held 10 bases outside the gene matches. This CDR3 contains 18 residues. The CDR3 spells CASSQDPGLARRSDTQYF. The CDR3 DNA is TGCGCCAGCAGCCAAGACCCGGGACTAGCGAGGAGATCAGATACGCAGTATTTT.

The rearrangement uses TRBV7-6 and TRBJ2-1; 12 bases line up with TRBD2. The CDR3 runs to 18 residues. The germline V gene has CDR1 SGHVS and CDR2 FNYEAQ. With V trimmed by 5 bases and J by 5 bases, 13 bases remained unmatched. The CDR3 DNA is TGTGCCAGCAGCCCCCGACCGACTAGCGGGGGCCTAAACAATGAGCAGTTCTTC. It translates to CASSPRPTSGGLNNEQFF.

V gene TRBV5-6 combines with J gene TRBJ2-5, with TRBD1 matching over 8 bases. V was pared by 1 base and J by 5 bases, with 10 bases of the junction left unmatched. The CDR3 covers 16 residues. CDR1 is SGHDT and CDR2 is YYEEEE in the germline V gene. CDR3 coding DNA: TGTGCCAGCAGCTTGAGGTCCAGGGGGCTTTGGGAGACCCAGTACTTC. Translating it yields CASSLRSRGLWETQYF.

The genes are TRBV14 and TRBJ1-2; D is uncertain. Trimming took off 4 bases at V and 6 bases at J, with 12 bases between the two ends. This CDR3 contains 13 residues. Germline values: CDR1 SGHDN, CDR2 FVKESK. CDR3 sequence reads: CASSPGPSNGYTF. The CDR3 DNA is TGTGCCAGCAGCCCCGGGCCGTCAAATGGCTACACCTTC.

This chain links TRBV4-3 with TRBJ2-1; 9 nucleotides line up with TRBD2. J lost 8 bases, V lost 0 bases, and 11 bases had no gene match. Germline V gene lookup returns CDR1 LGHNA and CDR2 YSLEER. The CDR3 totals 17 residues. CDR3 bases: TGCGCCAGCAGCCAAGATATCGGCGGGGGGGCCGAGGATGAGCAGTTCTTC. Translation gives CASSQDIGGGAEDEQFF.

This chain joins TRBV12-3 or TRBV12-4 and TRBJ1-2; weak D call: TRBD1 (5 bases). V was pared by 4 bases and J by 5 bases, with 20 bases between. The CDR3 runs 16 residues. The CDR3 DNA sequence: TGTGCCAGCAGTTGGGGGAAACAGATAAGTCGGTATGGCTACACCTTC. Encoded protein: CASSWGKQISRYGYTF.

This sequence joins TRBV13 and TRBJ2-5; D may be TRBD2 (5 bases). Germline loops: CDR1 PRHDT, CDR2 FYEKMQ (reference sequence). Trimming shortened V by 5 bases and J by 1 base, and 14 bases separated the two germline ends. This CDR3 spans 15 amino acids. The CDR3 coding sequence is TGTGCCAGCAGCATCCGGGATATCCTCCAAGAGACCCAGTACTTC. Protein product: CASSIRDILQETQYF.